Listed below are T cell receptor beta chains from one sample, sequenced in a study of PD-1 blockade in classical Hodgkin lymphoma. Some clones are missing from TCRdb's copy, which holds only in-frame ones; the method was immunoSEQ multiplex PCR. The table includes some 34,000 clones, less than 75% detected once. Sequenced material: peripheral blood mononuclear cells (PBMCs), taken before the fourth cycle of nivolumab. The receptors originated from a human donor with classical Hodgkin lymphoma. CDR3s include the opening cysteine and the closing phenylalanine or tryptophan. D genes are given only for firm matches. Clone size is stated in some rows and not others, as once, few, many or a class when expanded.

TRBV11-2	TRBD1	once	TRBJ2-1	TGTGCCAGCAGCTTAGACGGGACAGTCTACAATGAGCAGTTCTTC	CASSLDGTVYNEQFF
TRBV30	TRBD2	few	TRBJ2-5	TGTGCCTGGAGTGTATGGGGAGGGGAGACCCAGTACTTC	CAWSVWGGETQYF
TRBV19	NA	few	TRBJ1-5	TGTGCCAGTAGTATAAGACCCGAACAGGGTTATAATCAGCCCCAGCATTTT	CASSIRPEQGYNQPQHF
TRBV2	TRBD1	NA	TRBJ2-7	TGTGCCAGCAGTGGGGACAGTAAAGGGCAGTACTTC	CASSGDSKGQYF
TRBV7-3	NA	NA	TRBJ2-2	TGTGCCAGCAGTCAATCTAACACCGGGGAGCTGTTTTTT	CASSQSNTGELFF
TRBV6-5	NA	NA	TRBJ2-7	TGTGCCAGCAGCTTGAAGTGGGACGAGCAGTACTTC	CASSLKWDEQYF
TRBV7-9	NA	NA	TRBJ2-3	TGTGCCAGCAGCCCAAAACCCGGCGGGGTTAAGTCCACAGATACGCAGTATTTT	CASSPKPGGVKSTDTQYF
TRBV9	NA	NA	TRBJ2-3	TGTGCCAGCAGCGACGGACTTCTTCGGGACACAGATACGCAGTATTTT	CASSDGLLRDTDTQYF
TRBV19	NA	NA	TRBJ1-5	TGTGCCAGTAGTATGGGGCAGGGCGTCCAGCCCCAGCATTTT	CASSMGQGVQPQHF
TRBV28	NA	NA	TRBJ1-2	TGTGCCAGCAGTTTTATCGGGGAAGAAAACTATGGCTACACCTTC	CASSFIGEENYGYTF
TRBV5-1	NA	NA	TRBJ1-2	TGCGCCAGCAGCTTGATGAGCGCTAACTATGGCTACACCTTC	CASSLMSANYGYTF
TRBV19	NA	NA	TRBJ1-1	TGTGCCAGTAGTATGGCGGTCAGATCGAACACTGAAGCTTTCTTT	CASSMAVRSNTEAFF
TRBV12-5	NA	NA	TRBJ1-2	TGTGCTAGTGGTTTGGTAACGGAATGGACGGGTTCTAACTATGGCTACACCTTC	CASGLVTEWTGSNYGYTF
TRBV29-1	TRBD1	NA	TRBJ2-5	TGCAGCGTTGAACGGGACAGAGGCAAAGAGACCCAGTACTTC	CSVERDRGKETQYF
TRBV6-5	NA	once	TRBJ2-3	TGTGCCAGCAGTCTCGGGACTAGCACAGATACGCAGTATTTT	CASSLGTSTDTQYF
TRBV5-4	NA	NA	TRBJ1-1	TGTGCCAGCAGCTTGGAGGGTAGGGACACTGAAGCTTTCTTT	CASSLEGRDTEAFF
TRBV10-3	NA	NA	TRBJ2-7	TGTGCCATCAGGCTCTATGAGAGCTCCTACGAGCAGTACTTC	CAIRLYESSYEQYF
TRBV10-3	NA	few	TRBJ1-1	TGTGCCATCAGTGAGTCCTCGGGGAGGTCTGAAGCTTTCTTT	CAISESSGRSEAFF
TRBV10-3	TRBD2	NA	TRBJ2-3	TGTGCCATACTTCGGGCGGCGGGAGCAGATACGCAGTATTTT	CAILRAAGADTQYF
TRBV27	NA	NA	TRBJ1-6	TGTGCCAGCACCAGGTGGGGGGTGAATTCACCCCTCCACTTT	CASTRWGVNSPLHF
TRBV11-2	NA	NA	TRBJ2-2	TGTGCCAGCAGCTTAGTTCCCAGGCCTTCCACCGGGGAGCTGTTTTTT	CASSLVPRPSTGELFF
TRBV5-1	NA	NA	TRBJ2-5	TGCGCCAGTACCGGGGAAGGGGGTGTGCAAGAGACCCAGTACTTC	CASTGEGGVQETQYF
TRBV14	TRBD1	once	TRBJ1-4	TGTGCCAGCAGCAAGAGAGGAGGGGGCCCAGTTAATGAAAAACTGTTTTTT	CASSKRGGGPVNEKLFF
TRBV7-9	TRBD2	NA	TRBJ2-5	TGTGCCAGCAGCCCCGTAGCGGGGGAAGAGACCCAGTACTTC	CASSPVAGEETQYF
TRBV7-2	NA	NA	TRBJ1-5	TGTGCCAGCAGCTTAGGACTGAACAATCAGCCCCAGCATTTT	CASSLGLNNQPQHF
TRBV28	TRBD2	NA	TRBJ2-1	TGTGCCAGCCGGACTAGCCGCGAGCAGTTCTTC	CASRTSREQFF
TRBV6-5	NA	NA	TRBJ1-3	TGTGCCAGCAGTTACGGGGGGGGATACGCCATATATTTT	CASSYGGGYAIYF
TRBV11-2	NA	NA	TRBJ1-1	TGTGCCAGCAGCGGGGTGGGTGGGATAGCTTTCTTT	CASSGVGGIAFF
TRBV4-2	TRBD2	few	TRBJ2-2	TGTGCCAGCAGCCAAGGTCAGGCTAGCGGGAGTCTGGACACCGGGGAGCTGTTTTTT	CASSQGQASGSLDTGELFF
TRBV30	NA	few	TRBJ2-7	TGTGCCTGGAGTGTACTACTCTGGGGGGAGCAGTACTTC	CAWSVLLWGEQYF
TRBV19	NA	NA	TRBJ2-5	TGTGCCAGTAGTATGAGGTGGGAGACCCAGTACTTC	CASSMRWETQYF
TRBV7-3	NA	NA	TRBJ2-2	TGTGCCAGCAGCCCCAGACAGATGAGTACCACCGGGGAGCTGTTTTTT	CASSPRQMSTTGELFF
TRBV29-1	TRBD1	NA	TRBJ2-3	TGCAGCGTTGCTCTCGGGACAGGGTTCTCAGATACGCAGTATTTT	CSVALGTGFSDTQYF
TRBV5-1	NA	once	TRBJ2-7	TGCGCCAGCAGCTTGGGCCAGTACGAGCAGTACTTC	CASSLGQYEQYF
TRBV19	NA	NA	TRBJ1-6	TGTGCCAGTAGTATATCTGGGAACTCACCCCTCCACTTT	CASSISGNSPLHF
TRBV11-2	TRBD1	NA	TRBJ1-5	TGTGCCAGCAGCTTTACAGGGGGGAGCAATCAGCCCCAGCATTTT	CASSFTGGSNQPQHF
TRBV4-3	NA	NA	TRBJ1-2	TGCGCCAGCAGCCAGTGGGAGGGAAACTATGGCTACACCTTC	CASSQWEGNYGYTF
TRBV9	TRBD1	NA	TRBJ2-5	TGTGCCAGCAGCGTAGGGCTTGGGGGGACAGGGCAAGAGACCCAGTACTTC	CASSVGLGGTGQETQYF
TRBV6-5	NA	NA	TRBJ1-6	TGTGCCAGCACGGTGATCCAGAGCATTTCACCCCTCCACTTT	CASTVIQSISPLHF
TRBV7-9	NA	NA	TRBJ2-7	TGTGCCAGCAGCTTACCGGCAGGGCGAGCCTACGAGCAGTACTTC	CASSLPAGRAYEQYF
TRBV28	NA	NA	TRBJ1-6	TGTGCCAGCAGTCCTGAAACGACAGGTTATAATTCACCCCTCCACTTT	CASSPETTGYNSPLHF
TRBV18	NA	NA	TRBJ1-5	TGTGCCAGCTTAGGGGACGACCGTCAGCCCCAGCATTTT	CASLGDDRQPQHF
TRBV6-1	NA	NA	TRBJ2-7	TGTGCCAGCAGTGAACAGGGTGGGGCCTACGAGCAGTACTTC	CASSEQGGAYEQYF
TRBV27	NA	NA	TRBJ2-1	TGTGCCAGCAGTTTATTTCAGGGGATAGATGAGCAGTTCTTC	CASSLFQGIDEQFF
TRBV7-2	NA	NA	TRBJ1-1	TGTGCCAGCAGCTTCAACAGTCGGACCCCCGCAGCTTTCTTT	CASSFNSRTPAAFF
TRBV7-9	TRBD1	NA	TRBJ1-2	TGTGCCAGCAGCTTAGAGGGGGCAGCCGCTAACTATGGCTACACCTTC	CASSLEGAAANYGYTF